These T cell receptor beta chains were read from a single sample in a study of graft-versus-host responses after intestinal transplantation. Profiling relied on immunoSEQ multiplex PCR, and the TCRdb table lists in-frame clones only, not all of them. The repertoire has 75,000 to 100,000 clones, approximately 92% of them found once; the top ten carry about 16%. The sequencing used PBMCs, collected 450 to 480 days after intestinal transplant. Receptors originate from a human patient who received an intestinal transplant, so some T cells may come from the graft donor. Both conserved end residues are part of each CDR3. D genes are given only for firm matches. Size is stated for part of the rows, as once, few or many counts, or as a class when the clone is expanded.

>NA|TRBV18|TRBD1|TRBJ2-1
CASSPSTGEYNEQFF
TGTGCCAGCTCACCGTCGACAGGGGAATACAATGAGCAGTTCTTC
>NA|TRBV9|NA|TRBJ1-3
CASSGGTGSATTIYF
TGTGCCAGCAGCGGAGGCACAGGGTCGGCTACCACCATATATTTT
>NA|TRBV10-1|NA|TRBJ2-3
CASSEGPRAADTQYF
TGCGCCAGCAGTGAGGGGCCCCGCGCGGCAGATACGCAGTATTTT
>once|TRBV5-1|NA|TRBJ2-7
CASSHDSPYEQYF
TGCGCCAGCAGCCACGACAGCCCCTACGAGCAGTACTTC
>NA|TRBV19|TRBD1|TRBJ1-1
CASSHLTRGRDTEAFF
TGTGCCAGTAGCCACCTTACCAGGGGGCGGGACACTGAAGCTTTCTTT
>NA|TRBV9|TRBD2|TRBJ2-7
CASSVGGTSSSEQYF
TGTGCCAGCAGCGTAGGGGGGACTAGCTCGAGCGAGCAGTACTTC
>once|TRBV6-1|NA|TRBJ2-5
CASRVTDVETQYF
TGTGCCAGCAGGGTTACCGACGTCGAGACCCAGTACTTC
>NA|TRBV4-1|TRBD1|TRBJ1-5
CASSQEQGAGQPQHF
TGCGCCAGCAGCCAAGAACAGGGGGCTGGTCAGCCCCAGCATTTT
>NA|TRBV7-9|NA|TRBJ1-4
CASSSPPGATNEKLFF
TGTGCCAGCAGCTCACCCCCAGGTGCAACTAATGAAAAACTGTTTTTT
>NA|TRBV5-1|NA|TRBJ2-3
CASSLGDLTDTQYF
TGCGCCAGCAGCCTGGGGGACCTCACAGATACGCAGTATTTT
>NA|TRBV5-6|TRBD1|TRBJ2-7
CASSLGRGRHEQYF
TGTGCCAGCAGCTTGGGCAGGGGGCGGCACGAGCAGTACTTC
>once|TRBV27|TRBD1|TRBJ1-2
CASRRTGPNYGYTF
TGTGCCTCACGGAGGACAGGACCCAACTATGGCTACACCTTC
>NA|TRBV4-1|TRBD1|TRBJ1-4
CASSQPQGFGKLFF
TGCGCCAGCAGCCAGCCACAGGGGTTCGGAAAACTGTTTTTT
>NA|TRBV6-5|NA|TRBJ1-2
CASSYREGYGYTF
TGTGCCAGCAGTTACAGGGAGGGATATGGCTACACCTTC
>NA|TRBV4-1|NA|TRBJ2-2
CASSQEVPTGSYANTGELFF
TGCGCCAGCAGCCAAGAGGTCCCTACAGGCTCTTACGCGAACACCGGGGAGCTGTTTTTT
>NA|TRBV5-1|TRBD1|TRBJ2-7
CASSPQEDRPYSYEQYF
TGCGCCAGCAGCCCACAGGAGGACAGGCCCTACTCCTACGAGCAGTACTTC
>few|TRBV6-6|NA|TRBJ2-7
CASSYWGAEQYF
TGTGCCAGCAGTTACTGGGGGGCCGAGCAGTACTTC
>NA|TRBV7-2|TRBD2|TRBJ2-5
CASSPGLAGEETQYF
TGTGCCAGCAGCCCCGGACTAGCGGGGGAAGAGACCCAGTACTTC
>NA|TRBV7-2|NA|TRBJ1-2
CASSIQLANYGYTF
TGTGCCAGCAGCATACAGCTCGCTAACTATGGCTACACCTTC
>once|TRBV6-5|NA|TRBJ1-6
CASSYAQNTSPLHF
TGTGCCAGCAGTTACGCGCAGAACACTTCACCCCTCCACTTT